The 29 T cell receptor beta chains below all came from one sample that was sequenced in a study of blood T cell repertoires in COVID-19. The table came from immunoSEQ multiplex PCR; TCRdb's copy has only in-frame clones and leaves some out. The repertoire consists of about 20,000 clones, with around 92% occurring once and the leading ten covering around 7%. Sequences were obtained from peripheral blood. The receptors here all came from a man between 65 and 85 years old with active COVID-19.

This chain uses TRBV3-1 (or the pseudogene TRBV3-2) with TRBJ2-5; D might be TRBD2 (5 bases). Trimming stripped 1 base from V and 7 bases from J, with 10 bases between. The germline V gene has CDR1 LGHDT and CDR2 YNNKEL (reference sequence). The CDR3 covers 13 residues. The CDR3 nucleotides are TGTGCCAGCAGCCAAGCACGGGGTGGGACCCAGTACTTC. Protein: CASSQARGGTQYF.

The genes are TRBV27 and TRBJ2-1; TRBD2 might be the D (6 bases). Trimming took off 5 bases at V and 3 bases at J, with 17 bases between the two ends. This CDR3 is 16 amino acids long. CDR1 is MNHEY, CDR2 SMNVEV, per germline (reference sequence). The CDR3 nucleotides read TGTGCCAGCAGTCTAGGCGGGGCAGGGTACTACAATGAGCAGTTCTTC. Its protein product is CASSLGGAGYYNEQFF.

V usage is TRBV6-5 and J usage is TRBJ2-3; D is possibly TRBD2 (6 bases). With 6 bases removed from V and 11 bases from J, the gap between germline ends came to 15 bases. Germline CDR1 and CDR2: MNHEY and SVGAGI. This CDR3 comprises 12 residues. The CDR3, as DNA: TGTGCCAGCAGGGACATAGCGGTCGAGCAGTATTTT. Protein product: CASRDIAVEQYF.

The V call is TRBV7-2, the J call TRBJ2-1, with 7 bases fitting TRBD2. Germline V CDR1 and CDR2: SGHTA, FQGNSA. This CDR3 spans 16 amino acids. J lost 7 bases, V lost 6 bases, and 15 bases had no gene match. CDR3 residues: CASSSPRTAGDNEQFF. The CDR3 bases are TGTGCCAGCAGTTCCCCTAGGACCGCGGGGGATAATGAGCAGTTCTTC.

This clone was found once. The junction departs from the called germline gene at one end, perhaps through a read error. In nucleotides, the CDR3 is TGTGCCACCAGCAGGATAAGGACATTGGACACGGCAAATTCGCCCCTCCACTTT. Encoded protein: CATSRIRTLDTANSPLHF. The rearrangement links TRBV15 to TRBJ1-6; D might be TRBD1 (5 bases). The length of the CDR3 is 18 residues. CDR1 is LNHNV, CDR2 YYDKDF, per germline (reference sequence). Full variable domain (missing parts from reference TRBV15 and TRBJ1-6): DAMVIQNPRYQVTQFGKPVTLSCSQTLNHNVMYWYQQKSSQAPKLLFHYYDKDFNNEADTPDNFQSRRPNTSFCFLDIRSPGLGDTAMYLCATSRIRTLDTANSPLHFGNGTRLTVT.

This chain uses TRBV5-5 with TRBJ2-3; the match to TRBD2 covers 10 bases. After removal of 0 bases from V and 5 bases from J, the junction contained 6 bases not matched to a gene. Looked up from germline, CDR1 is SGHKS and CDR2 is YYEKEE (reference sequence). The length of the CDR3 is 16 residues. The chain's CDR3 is CASSLVGSGGLDTQYF. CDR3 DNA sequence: TGTGCCAGCAGCTTGGTGGGTAGCGGGGGGCTAGATACGCAGTATTTT.

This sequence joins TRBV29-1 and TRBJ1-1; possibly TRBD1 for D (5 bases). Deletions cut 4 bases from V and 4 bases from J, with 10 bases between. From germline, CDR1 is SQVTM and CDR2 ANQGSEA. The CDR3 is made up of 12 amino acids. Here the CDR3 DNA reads TGCAGCGTTGCGGGGGGTCCCACTGAAGCTTTCTTT. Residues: CSVAGGPTEAFF.

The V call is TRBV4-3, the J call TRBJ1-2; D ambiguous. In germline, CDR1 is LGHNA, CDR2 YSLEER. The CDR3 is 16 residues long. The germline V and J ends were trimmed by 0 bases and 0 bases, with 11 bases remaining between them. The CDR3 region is CASSQDSGAPNYGYTF. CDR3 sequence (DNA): TGCGCCAGCAGCCAAGATTCGGGAGCCCCTAACTATGGCTACACCTTC.

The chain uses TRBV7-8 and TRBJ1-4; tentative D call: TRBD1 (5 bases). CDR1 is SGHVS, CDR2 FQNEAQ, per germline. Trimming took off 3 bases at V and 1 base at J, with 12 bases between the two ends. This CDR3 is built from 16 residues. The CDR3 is CASSFSTGETNEKLFF. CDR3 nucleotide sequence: TGTGCCAGCAGCTTCTCCACAGGTGAAACTAATGAAAAACTGTTTTTT.

CDR3 in amino acids: CASSAGLAHEQYF. DNA of the CDR3: TGTGCCAGCAGCGCAGGACTAGCGCACGAGCAGTACTTC. The chain joins TRBV7-7 to TRBJ2-7; 9 nucleotides align to TRBD2. CDR3 length: 13 residues. Germline V gene lookup returns CDR1 SSHAT and CDR2 FNYEAQ (reference sequence). The V and J ends lost 5 bases and 5 bases, in that order; junction bases with no gene match: 4.

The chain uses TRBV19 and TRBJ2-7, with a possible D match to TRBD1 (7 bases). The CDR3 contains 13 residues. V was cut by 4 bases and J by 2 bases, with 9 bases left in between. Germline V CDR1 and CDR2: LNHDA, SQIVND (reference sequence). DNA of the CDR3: TGTGCCAGTAGTAGGAGGGGGCCCTACGAGCAGTACTTC. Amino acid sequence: CASSRRGPYEQYF.

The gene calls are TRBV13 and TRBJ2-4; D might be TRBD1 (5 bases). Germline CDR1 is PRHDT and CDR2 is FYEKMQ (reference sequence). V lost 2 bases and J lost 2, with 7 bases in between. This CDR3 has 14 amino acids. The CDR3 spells CASSLRGTKNIQYF. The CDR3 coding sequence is TGTGCCAGCAGCTTAAGGGGAACCAAAAACATTCAGTACTTC.

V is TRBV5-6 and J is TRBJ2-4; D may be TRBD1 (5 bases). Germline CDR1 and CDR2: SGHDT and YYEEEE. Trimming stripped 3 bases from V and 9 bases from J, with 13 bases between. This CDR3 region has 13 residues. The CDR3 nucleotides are TGTGCCAGCAGCTCCCAGGGTTTGAGCATTCAGTACTTC. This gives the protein CASSSQGLSIQYF.

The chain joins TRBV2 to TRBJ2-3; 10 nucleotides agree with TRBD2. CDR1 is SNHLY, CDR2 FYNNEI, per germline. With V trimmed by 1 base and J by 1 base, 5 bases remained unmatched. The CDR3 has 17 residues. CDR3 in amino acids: CASSEGVTSGGTDTQYF. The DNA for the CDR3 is TGTGCCAGCAGTGAAGGAGTAACTAGCGGGGGCACAGATACGCAGTATTTT.

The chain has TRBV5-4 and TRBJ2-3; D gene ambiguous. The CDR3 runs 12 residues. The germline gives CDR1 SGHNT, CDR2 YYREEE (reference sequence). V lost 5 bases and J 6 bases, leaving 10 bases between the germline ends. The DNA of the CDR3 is TGTGCCAGCAGTCCGGGTCCCGATACGCAGTATTTT. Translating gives CASSPGPDTQYF. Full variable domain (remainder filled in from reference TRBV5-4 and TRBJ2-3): ETGVTQSPTHLIKTRGQQVTLRCSSQSGHNTVSWYQQALGQGPQFIFQYYREEENGRGNFPPRFSGLQFPNYSSELNVNALELDDSALYLCASSPGPDTQYFGPGTRLTVL.

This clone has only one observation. This CDR3 is CASSLRASENTGELFF. The CDR3 region has the DNA TGTGCCAGCAGTTTGCGGGCTAGCGAAAACACCGGGGAGCTGTTTTTT. V is TRBV28 and J is TRBJ2-2, with D maybe TRBD2 (6 bases). The CDR3 is 16 residues long. Deletions cut 3 bases from V and 2 bases from J, with 13 bases between. Per germline, CDR1 MDHEN and CDR2 SYDVKM. The full variable domain, rest sourced from reference TRBV28 and TRBJ2-2, is DVKVTQSSRYLVKRTGEKVFLECVQDMDHENMFWYRQDPGLGLRLIYFSYDVKMKEKGDIPEGYSVSREKKERFSLILESASTNQTSMYLCASSLRASENTGELFFGEGSRLTVL.

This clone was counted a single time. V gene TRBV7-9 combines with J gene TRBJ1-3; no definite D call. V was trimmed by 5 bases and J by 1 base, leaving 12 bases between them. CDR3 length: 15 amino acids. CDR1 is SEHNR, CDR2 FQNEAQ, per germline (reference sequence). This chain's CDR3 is CASSGRVQSGNTIYF. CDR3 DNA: TGTGCCAGCAGCGGGCGGGTTCAATCTGGAAACACCATATATTTT.

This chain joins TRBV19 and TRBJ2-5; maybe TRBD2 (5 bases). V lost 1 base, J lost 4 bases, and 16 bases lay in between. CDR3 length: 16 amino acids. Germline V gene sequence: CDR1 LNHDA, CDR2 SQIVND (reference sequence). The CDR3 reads CASSIGFRHAGETQYF. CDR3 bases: TGTGCCAGTAGTATAGGATTCCGCCACGCGGGAGAGACCCAGTACTTC.

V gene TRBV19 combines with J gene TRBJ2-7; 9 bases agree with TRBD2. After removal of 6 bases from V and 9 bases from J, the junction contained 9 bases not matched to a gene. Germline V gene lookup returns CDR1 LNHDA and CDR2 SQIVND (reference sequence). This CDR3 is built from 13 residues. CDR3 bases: TGTGCCAGTAGCCAGACTAGCGGAAACCCGCAGTACTTC. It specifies CASSQTSGNPQYF.

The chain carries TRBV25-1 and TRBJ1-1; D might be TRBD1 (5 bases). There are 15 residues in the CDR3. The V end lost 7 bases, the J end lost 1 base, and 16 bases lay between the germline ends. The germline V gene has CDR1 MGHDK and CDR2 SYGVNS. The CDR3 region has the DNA TGTGCCAGCAATGCAATCGCCAGGGAGAACACTGAAGCTTTCTTT. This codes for CASNAIARENTEAFF.

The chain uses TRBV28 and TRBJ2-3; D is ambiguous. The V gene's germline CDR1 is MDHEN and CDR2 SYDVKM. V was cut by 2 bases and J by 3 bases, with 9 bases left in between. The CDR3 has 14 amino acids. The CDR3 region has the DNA TGTGCCAGCAGTTTAACCTCCGGGACAGATACGCAGTATTTT. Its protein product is CASSLTSGTDTQYF. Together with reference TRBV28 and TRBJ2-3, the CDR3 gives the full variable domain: DVKVTQSSRYLVKRTGEKVFLECVQDMDHENMFWYRQDPGLGLRLIYFSYDVKMKEKGDIPEGYSVSREKKERFSLILESASTNQTSMYLCASSLTSGTDTQYFGPGTRLTVL.

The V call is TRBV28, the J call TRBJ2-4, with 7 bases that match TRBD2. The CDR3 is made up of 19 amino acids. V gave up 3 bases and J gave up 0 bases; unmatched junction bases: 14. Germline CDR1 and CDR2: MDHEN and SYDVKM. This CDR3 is CASSFFPRLADLAKNIQYF. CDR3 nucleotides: TGTGCCAGCAGTTTTTTCCCCCGGCTAGCGGACCTAGCCAAAAACATTCAGTACTTC.

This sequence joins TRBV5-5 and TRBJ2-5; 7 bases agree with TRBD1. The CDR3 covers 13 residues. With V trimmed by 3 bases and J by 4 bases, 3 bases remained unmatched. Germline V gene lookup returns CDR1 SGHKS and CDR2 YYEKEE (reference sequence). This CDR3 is CASSSTGAETQYF. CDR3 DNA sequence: TGTGCCAGCAGCTCTACAGGGGCAGAGACCCAGTACTTC.

DNA of the CDR3: TGCGCCAGCAGCACTCGGACAGGGAATATGCCAGATACGCAGTATTTT. It encodes CASSTRTGNMPDTQYF. This rearrangement joins TRBV5-1 to TRBJ2-3, with 8 positions matching TRBD1. The CDR3 loop spans 16 amino acids. V shed 4 bases and J 4 bases; nucleotides not matched to a gene: 11. CDR1 is SGHRS, CDR2 YFSETQ, per germline.

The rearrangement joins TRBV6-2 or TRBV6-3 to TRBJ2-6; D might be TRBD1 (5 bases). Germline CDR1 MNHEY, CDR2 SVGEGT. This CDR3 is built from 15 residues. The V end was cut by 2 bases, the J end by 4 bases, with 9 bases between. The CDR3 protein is CASSYPGFGANVLTF. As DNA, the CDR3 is TGTGCCAGCAGTTACCCAGGGTTCGGGGCCAACGTCCTGACTTTC.

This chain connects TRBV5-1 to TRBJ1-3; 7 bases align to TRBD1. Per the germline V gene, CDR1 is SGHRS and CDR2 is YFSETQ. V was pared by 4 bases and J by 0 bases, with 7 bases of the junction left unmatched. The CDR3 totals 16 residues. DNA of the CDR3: TGCGCCAGCAGCCCGGGACAGCCCTACTCTGGAAACACCATATATTTT. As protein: CASSPGQPYSGNTIYF.

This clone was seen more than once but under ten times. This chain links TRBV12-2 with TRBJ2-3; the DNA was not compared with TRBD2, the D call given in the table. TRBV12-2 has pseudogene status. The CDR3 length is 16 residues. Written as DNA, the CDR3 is TGTGCAAGTCGCTTAGCGGGACTAGCGGGTGCAGATACGCAGTATTTT. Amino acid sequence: CASRLAGLAGADTQYF.

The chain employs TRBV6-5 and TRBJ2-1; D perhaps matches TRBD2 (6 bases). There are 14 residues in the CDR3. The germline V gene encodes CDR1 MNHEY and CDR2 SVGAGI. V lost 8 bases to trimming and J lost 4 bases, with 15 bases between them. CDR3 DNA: TGTGCCAGCTCCCCGGGACTGAGATACAATGAGCAGTTCTTC. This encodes CASSPGLRYNEQFF.

CDR3 residues: CASSLGVTIEQYF. The CDR3 region has the DNA TGTGCCAGCAGCTTGGGGGTAACTATCGAGCAGTACTTC. The V gene is TRBV5-5, the J gene TRBJ2-7; D unresolved. Germline V gene data show CDR1 as SGHKS and CDR2 as YYEKEE (reference sequence). This CDR3 region has 13 residues. V gave up 0 bases and J gave up 6 bases, with 10 bases separating them.